This TCR beta chain was documented in a study of blood T cell repertoires in COVID-19. Turning to the study itself: The study drew acute and convalescent COVID-19 samples from the United States, Italy and Spain. The analysed material was cDNA or gDNA that came from T cells, B-cell-depleted T cells, or PBMCs.

Germline V CDR1 and CDR2: SGHNT, YENEEA. Trimming removed 10 bases from V and 1 base from J; junction bases left unmatched: 8. The CDR3 sequence is 14 residues long. Donors in Cohort 3 counted as recovered after two negative PCRs, clearance, or symptom resolution. The protocol was immunoSEQ multiplex PCR, while the TCRdb copy is restricted to in-frame clones and leaves out a portion. The data hold fewer than 350,000 clones, with 89% observed a single time. The sequenced material came from PBMCs or T cells enriched from blood (not recorded which). V gene TRBV11-3 combines with J gene TRBJ2-7; 9 bases line up with TRBD1. The source is a man in his 60s who had recovered from COVID-19. The CDR3 loop is CANLGQGISYEQYF. CDR3 bases: TGTGCCAACCTGGGACAGGGCATATCCTACGAGCAGTACTTC.